This T cell receptor (beta chain) is from a study of identical twins (dated by TCRdb to the mid-2010s). Background on the whole study: The study deep-sequenced TCR alpha and beta repertoires from monozygotic twins, unrelated adults of various ages and cord blood to test whether fetal clonotypes persist. To rule out contamination, the twin experiments were replicated at different times with different library preparation protocols. On the study overall, not on this receptor specifically: Fewer insertions were carried by abundant cord blood beta clonotypes, a similar but weaker trend appeared in young adult naive repertoires, and no such trend appeared in memory repertoires. Conclusions relied on cross-sectional statistical analysis, since the same donors could not be followed over many years. Out-of-frame TCR alpha sequences shared between twins showed an excess of low generation-probability sequences compared with coincidental sharing between unrelated individuals. In monozygotic twins, out-of-frame TCR alpha sharing was systematically underestimated by recombination models, although the models agreed with sharing between unrelated individuals. The excess sharing between twins in beta out-of-frame sequences was weaker because fewer shared sequences reduced the signal-to-noise ratio. Zero-insertion analyses could be partly confounded by invariant T cells such as MAIT and iNKT, though diverse VJ usage argued against such confounding for most clonotypes.

The library was obtained by 5' RACE. Instrument on record: Illumina HiSeq 2000. A universal primer binding site was introduced by template switching, and a unique molecular identifier was present in the final cDNA, enabling accurate counting of TCR cDNA molecules. Specific primers in the conserved constant-segment region were used to synthesize first-strand cDNA for the TCR alpha and beta chains. Each cDNA library was double barcoded, with a SMART-Mk sample barcode plus Illumina barcodes, to control for contamination. TruSeq adapter sequences, together with Illumina sample barcodes, were added in two successive PCR steps. The TCR alpha and beta cDNA libraries were sequenced on the Illumina HiSeq platform using custom primers. On the study's bioinformatics: Unique molecular identifiers were extracted from raw reads with MiGEC, and CDR3 positions were determined with MiXCR. Recombination models were inferred per individual with the repgenHMM and IGoR tools using an EM algorithm. Shared clonotypes were analyzed with the tcR package in R, and sharing was normalized by the product of cloneset sizes. To study raw recombination free of thymic and clonal selection effects, out-of-frame nonproductive sequences were analyzed. TCRdb reran the public reads through fastp at Q25 and MiXCR, keeping productive beta chains. CDR3 protein duplicates are merged, each entry listing the most common genes and DNA. The V and J calls, along with clone size, are taken from TCRdb and not from the paper's own processing. The sample includes about 150,000 distinct CDR3 sequences, with roughly 3.5% observed a single time. Together, the top ten hold around 8% of the sample.

Every donor in the study was a healthy Caucasian. Using Miltenyi CD45RO+ enrichment and human naive T-cell isolation kits, memory (CD45RO+) and naive T cells were isolated from PBMC. From the cysteine through the valine, the CDR3 covers 13 amino acids. Just CDR3 DNA is preserved here, 39 bases in frame from base 1. This clonotype has at least ten counts. Its antigen target is currently unknown. Base-call qualities are not available, and no considerably larger clone is one nucleotide away. The chain is made from TRBV21-1 and TRBJ2-7; the D call of TRBD2 is as the table states it, not checked on the DNA. TRBV21-1 represents a pseudogene. This TCR derives from a man aged 18 to 35 in good health. Sequencing was performed on memory T cells sorted from blood. The meaning of the sample's cell subset or site label: CD45RO+ enriched T cells. The CDR3 amino acid sequence is: CASKGLAFDEQYV. The DNA sequence is given as TGTGCCAGCAAGGGACTAGCGTTCGACGAGCAGTACGTC.